This is a list of T cell receptor beta chains from one sample in a study of blood T cell repertoires in COVID-19. Sequenced by immunoSEQ multiplex PCR; TCRdb stores in-frame clones only, minus some. The table shows fewer than 300,000 clones, with under 85% occurring only once. The sequencing sample was made of peripheral blood. The receptors were gathered from a human donor with COVID-19, enrolled during active disease. The donor label of this sample is uncertain. Each CDR3 is given with its conserved first and last residue. Fields, in order: CDR3 DNA, CDR3 protein, CDR3 length, clone size, J gene, V gene, D gene. A D gene is named only where the DNA matches it firmly. Expanded clones are given a class, and other clones once, few, many or no size at all.

DNA: TGCGCCAGCAGCTTTTCCCCTAGCGGGACTTTAAGGACAGATACGCAGTATTTT
CDR3: CASSFSPSGTLRTDTQYF
length: 18
size: NA
J: TRBJ2-3
V: TRBV5-1
D: TRBD2

DNA: TGTGCCAGCAGCTTAGCCGGGACAGGGCCAACCGGGGAGCTGTTTTTT
CDR3: CASSLAGTGPTGELFF
length: 16
size: NA
J: TRBJ2-2
V: TRBV11-2
D: TRBD1

DNA: TGTGCCTGGAGTGTAGGGGATGTCTCTGGAAACACCATATATTTT
CDR3: CAWSVGDVSGNTIYF
length: 15
size: NA
J: TRBJ1-3
V: TRBV30
D: NA

DNA: TGTGCCAGCAGCGCTTTGAGAGGGGGAGACGAAAAACTGTTTTTT
CDR3: CASSALRGGDEKLFF
length: 15
size: NA
J: TRBJ1-4
V: TRBV9
D: NA

DNA: TGTGCCAGCAGTGAAGCAACCGCGGCAGTTGGTACACCCCTCCACTTT
CDR3: CASSEATAAVGTPLHF
length: 16
size: NA
J: TRBJ1-6
V: TRBV2
D: NA

DNA: TGTGCCAGCAGCTTCTCGGCAGGGGATCTTGCCACTGAAGCTTTCTTT
CDR3: CASSFSAGDLATEAFF
length: 16
size: NA
J: TRBJ1-1
V: TRBV7-9
D: NA

DNA: TGTGCCAGCAGCCCCGAGGGATATGGCTACACCTTC
CDR3: CASSPEGYGYTF
length: 12
size: few
J: TRBJ1-2
V: TRBV6-6
D: NA

DNA: TGTGCTAGCAGCTTAGGTGGGACAGGCCCTGAAAAACTGTTTTTT
CDR3: CASSLGGTGPEKLFF
length: 15
size: NA
J: TRBJ1-4
V: TRBV7-7
D: TRBD1

DNA: TGCGCCAGCACCTGGGGGGGCCGAACCTACGAGCAGTACTTC
CDR3: CASTWGGRTYEQYF
length: 14
size: NA
J: TRBJ2-7
V: TRBV5-1
D: NA

DNA: TGTGCCAGCCGGGACAGCCTCTTTAATTCACCCCTCCACTTT
CDR3: CASRDSLFNSPLHF
length: 14
size: NA
J: TRBJ1-6
V: TRBV2
D: TRBD1

DNA: TGTGCCAGTATGTGGAGGGAGGGCCCAACTAATGAAAAACTGTTTTTT
CDR3: CASMWREGPTNEKLFF
length: 16
size: NA
J: TRBJ1-4
V: TRBV19
D: NA

DNA: TGTGCCAGCAGCGGGGACAGATATGGCTACACCTTC
CDR3: CASSGDRYGYTF
length: 12
size: NA
J: TRBJ1-2
V: TRBV3-1/TRBV3-2
D: TRBD1

DNA: TGTGCCAGCAGTTACGAGCGGCGTGAGCAGTTCTTC
CDR3: CASSYERREQFF
length: 12
size: NA
J: TRBJ2-1
V: TRBV6-6
D: NA

DNA: TGTGCCAGCAGCCCCAGGGCACAGATATTGGTCTTC
CDR3: CASSPRAQILVF
length: 12
size: NA
J: TRBJ2-1
V: TRBV3-1/TRBV3-2
D: NA

DNA: TGTGCCAGCAGTGACAGCCTCTATGGCTACACCTTC
CDR3: CASSDSLYGYTF
length: 12
size: NA
J: TRBJ1-2
V: TRBV28
D: NA

DNA: TGTGCCTGGAGCCGTACAGGGATCTATGGCTACACCTTC
CDR3: CAWSRTGIYGYTF
length: 13
size: few
J: TRBJ1-2
V: TRBV30
D: NA

DNA: TGTGCCATCAGCACCTCTAGCGGGGGCACAGATACGCAGTATTTT
CDR3: CAISTSSGGTDTQYF
length: 15
size: NA
J: TRBJ2-3
V: TRBV10-3
D: TRBD2

DNA: TGTGCCAGCAGTTCAACGGCCACCAGACATAACTACGAGCAGTACTTC
CDR3: CASSSTATRHNYEQYF
length: 16
size: NA
J: TRBJ2-7
V: TRBV27
D: NA

DNA: TGCAGCGTTCAACTTCTGGGGGCCGGCCCAGGCTATGGCTACACCTTC
CDR3: CSVQLLGAGPGYGYTF
length: 16
size: NA
J: TRBJ1-2
V: TRBV29-1
D: NA

DNA: TGTGCCAGCAGTGAAAACAGGGGGCCCTATGGCTACACCTTC
CDR3: CASSENRGPYGYTF
length: 14
size: NA
J: TRBJ1-2
V: TRBV2
D: TRBD1

DNA: TGTGCCAGCAGCATCTCAACTTCGGCGGAAACCTACAATGAGCAGTTCTTC
CDR3: CASSISTSAETYNEQFF
length: 17
size: NA
J: TRBJ2-1
V: TRBV7-2
D: NA

DNA: TGTGCCAGCAGCTTAGCACGGGCCTACGAGCAGTACTTC
CDR3: CASSLARAYEQYF
length: 13
size: NA
J: TRBJ2-7
V: TRBV5-4
D: NA

DNA: TGTGCCAGCAGTCCCCGGGTAGCGTATGAGCAGTACTTC
CDR3: CASSPRVAYEQYF
length: 13
size: NA
J: TRBJ2-7
V: TRBV7-2
D: NA

DNA: TGTGCCAGTGGCGGGGGATACCAAGAGACCCAGTACTTC
CDR3: CASGGGYQETQYF
length: 13
size: NA
J: TRBJ2-5
V: TRBV19
D: TRBD2

DNA: TGTGCCAGCAGCAGGACAGTTAACACTGAAGCTTTCTTT
CDR3: CASSRTVNTEAFF
length: 13
size: NA
J: TRBJ1-1
V: TRBV7-9
D: NA

DNA: TGTGCCAGCAGGCCAGGGGGGAGTAATGAAAAACTGTTTTTT
CDR3: CASRPGGSNEKLFF
length: 14
size: NA
J: TRBJ1-4
V: TRBV7-2
D: TRBD1

DNA: TGCGCCAGCAGCGTGTCGGGGACAGGGGACAATGAGCAGTTCTTC
CDR3: CASSVSGTGDNEQFF
length: 15
size: NA
J: TRBJ2-1
V: TRBV5-1
D: TRBD1

DNA: TGTGCCAGTAGTCGGCAGGGGAACTATGGCTACACCTTC
CDR3: CASSRQGNYGYTF
length: 13
size: NA
J: TRBJ1-2
V: TRBV19
D: NA

DNA: TGTGCCAGCAGCGTCACTAGCGGGAGGGGCTCCGGGGAGCTGTTTTTT
CDR3: CASSVTSGRGSGELFF
length: 16
size: once
J: TRBJ2-2
V: TRBV9
D: TRBD2

DNA: TGTGCCAGCAGTTTGGCGGGACAGGGGAATGAAAAACTGTTTTTT
CDR3: CASSLAGQGNEKLFF
length: 15
size: NA
J: TRBJ1-4
V: TRBV27
D: TRBD1

DNA: TGTGCCAGCTCACCACCGACAGGGGGCTGGTACGAGCAGTACTTC
CDR3: CASSPPTGGWYEQYF
length: 15
size: NA
J: TRBJ2-7
V: TRBV18
D: TRBD1

DNA: TGTGCCAGCAGCCCCCCCCGACAGGGGAGGGCTAACACTGAAGCTTTCTTT
CDR3: CASSPPRQGRANTEAFF
length: 17
size: NA
J: TRBJ1-1
V: TRBV6-2/TRBV6-3
D: TRBD1

DNA: TGTGCCAGTAGTTCAAGACAGGGGGCGGGTGATGGCTACACCTTC
CDR3: CASSSRQGAGDGYTF
length: 15
size: NA
J: TRBJ1-2
V: TRBV19
D: TRBD1

DNA: TGTGCCAGCAGCCAAGGTCTAATAGAAATCAATGAGCAGTTCTTC
CDR3: CASSQGLIEINEQFF
length: 15
size: NA
J: TRBJ2-1
V: TRBV14
D: NA

DNA: TGCGCCAGCAGCTTGGAGGGGAGAGCTAGCGGAGCAGATACGCAGTATTTT
CDR3: CASSLEGRASGADTQYF
length: 17
size: NA
J: TRBJ2-3
V: TRBV5-1
D: TRBD2

DNA: TGTGCCAGCAGCGTAGGGACAGGGGGTTTAACCGGGGAGCTGTTTTTT
CDR3: CASSVGTGGLTGELFF
length: 16
size: NA
J: TRBJ2-2
V: TRBV9
D: TRBD1

DNA: TGTGCCAGCACCCCGGACAGGTATCTTGAAGCTTTCTTT
CDR3: CASTPDRYLEAFF
length: 13
size: NA
J: TRBJ1-1
V: TRBV28
D: TRBD1

DNA: TGTGCCAGCAGCTTAATTCCCAGCGGAGGGGAGCAGTACTTC
CDR3: CASSLIPSGGEQYF
length: 14
size: NA
J: TRBJ2-7
V: TRBV7-2
D: NA

DNA: TGTGCCTGGAGCTACCTAGCGGGGGGCTACGAGCAGTACTTC
CDR3: CAWSYLAGGYEQYF
length: 14
size: NA
J: TRBJ2-7
V: TRBV30
D: TRBD2

DNA: TGTGCCAGCAGCATCGCGACAGGGACCTCCTACGAGCAGTACTTC
CDR3: CASSIATGTSYEQYF
length: 15
size: NA
J: TRBJ2-7
V: TRBV7-2
D: TRBD1

DNA: TGCGCCAGCACCTTAGGGGCCCTACGGAACACTGAAGCTTTCTTT
CDR3: CASTLGALRNTEAFF
length: 15
size: NA
J: TRBJ1-1
V: TRBV4-1
D: NA

DNA: TGTGCCAGCAGCTACGGACTAGCGGGAGAGGATGAGCAGTTCTTC
CDR3: CASSYGLAGEDEQFF
length: 15
size: NA
J: TRBJ2-1
V: TRBV5-4
D: TRBD2

DNA: TGTGCCAGCAGCTTGATTGGGGCCTCTAACTATGGCTACACCTTC
CDR3: CASSLIGASNYGYTF
length: 15
size: NA
J: TRBJ1-2
V: TRBV5-6
D: NA

DNA: TGTGCCAGCAGCCCGGACAGGTCGATAGCCAAAAACATTCAGTACTTC
CDR3: CASSPDRSIAKNIQYF
length: 16
size: NA
J: TRBJ2-4
V: TRBV7-9
D: TRBD1

DNA: TGTGCCAGCAGCCCCCTGGAGGCGGGAGGTGGGATAGATACGCAGTATTTT
CDR3: CASSPLEAGGGIDTQYF
length: 17
size: NA
J: TRBJ2-3
V: TRBV28
D: TRBD2

DNA: TGTGCCAGCAGCCCATCCATAGCGGGAGTTTCCAATGAGCAGTTCTTC
CDR3: CASSPSIAGVSNEQFF
length: 16
size: NA
J: TRBJ2-1
V: TRBV9
D: TRBD2

DNA: TGTGCCAGCAGTGAAATGGCTAGCGGGGCTGGGGATACGCAGTATTTT
CDR3: CASSEMASGAGDTQYF
length: 16
size: NA
J: TRBJ2-3
V: TRBV6-1
D: TRBD2

DNA: TGTGCCAGTAACGACGGTCCCGCAGGAACGCGCAACACCGGGGAGCTGTTTTTT
CDR3: CASNDGPAGTRNTGELFF
length: 18
size: NA
J: TRBJ2-2
V: TRBV19
D: NA

DNA: TGTGCCAGTAGTGTGACAGGGAGGCCTGAAGCTTTCTTT
CDR3: CASSVTGRPEAFF
length: 13
size: few
J: TRBJ1-1
V: TRBV19
D: TRBD1

DNA: TGTGCCAGCAGTCAGGGACAGGGGACTGGAAAACTGTTTTTT
CDR3: CASSQGQGTGKLFF
length: 14
size: NA
J: TRBJ1-4
V: TRBV6-5
D: TRBD1

DNA: TGTGCCAGGCGGGGAGAATTTTATGGCTACACCTTC
CDR3: CARRGEFYGYTF
length: 12
size: NA
J: TRBJ1-2
V: TRBV19
D: NA

DNA: TGTGCCATCAGAGGGACTAGCGGGACAGCCCAAGAGACCCAGTACTTC
CDR3: CAIRGTSGTAQETQYF
length: 16
size: NA
J: TRBJ2-5
V: TRBV10-3
D: TRBD2

DNA: TGTGCCACCAGCAGTGGGCTAGCGGGCTACGAGCAGTACTTC
CDR3: CATSSGLAGYEQYF
length: 14
size: NA
J: TRBJ2-7
V: TRBV15
D: TRBD2

DNA: TGTGCTAGTGGTCCCTTGAGCAACACAGATACGCAGTATTTT
CDR3: CASGPLSNTDTQYF
length: 14
size: NA
J: TRBJ2-3
V: TRBV12-5
D: NA

DNA: TGCGCCAGCAGCCCCAACACGTTCGAGGCGAACACTGAAGCTTTCTTT
CDR3: CASSPNTFEANTEAFF
length: 16
size: NA
J: TRBJ1-1
V: TRBV5-1
D: NA

DNA: TGCGCCAGCAGCACACAGGGATCTGGAAACACCATATATTTT
CDR3: CASSTQGSGNTIYF
length: 14
size: NA
J: TRBJ1-3
V: TRBV5-1
D: NA

DNA: TGTGCCAGCAGCCAAGTCAGGGGCCGGGAGAACACTGAAGCTTTCTTT
CDR3: CASSQVRGRENTEAFF
length: 16
size: NA
J: TRBJ1-1
V: TRBV3-1/TRBV3-2
D: NA

DNA: TGTGCCAGCAGCTCACTAGCGGGCACAGATACGCAGTATTTT
CDR3: CASSSLAGTDTQYF
length: 14
size: NA
J: TRBJ2-3
V: TRBV11-3
D: TRBD2

DNA: TGTGCCAGCAGCTTAGGTCCGGGGGTTGCTTTCTTT
CDR3: CASSLGPGVAFF
length: 12
size: NA
J: TRBJ1-1
V: TRBV11-2
D: NA